Presented here are 9 T cell receptor beta chains from one specimen sequenced in a study of blood T cell repertoires in COVID-19. The data were produced by immunoSEQ multiplex PCR, yet TCRdb's version contains in-frame clones alone and is incomplete. The sample holds 150,000 to 200,000 clones, 85% to 95% seen once. The sample comprised peripheral blood. The origin of the receptors is a woman aged 45-59 years with acute or convalescent COVID-19.

The rearrangement links TRBV13 to TRBJ1-6; D is ambiguous. CDR1 is PRHDT and CDR2 is FYEKMQ in the germline V gene (reference sequence). The CDR3 loop spans 15 amino acids. Trimming took off 0 bases at V and 6 bases at J, with 9 bases between the two ends. The CDR3 coding sequence is TGTGCCAGCAGCTTAGGATCTCGCGGTAATTCACCCCTCCACTTT. Protein sequence: CASSLGSRGNSPLHF.

The V call is TRBV5-5, the J call TRBJ1-4; the match to TRBD1 covers 8 bases. J was trimmed by 5 bases and V by 2 bases; bases with no gene match: 2. The CDR3 sequence is 14 residues long. The germline V gene has CDR1 SGHKS and CDR2 YYEKEE (reference sequence). The CDR3 spells CASSFQGANEKLFF. The DNA of the CDR3 is TGTGCCAGCAGCTTTCAGGGGGCGAATGAAAAACTGTTTTTT.

This chain connects TRBV4-3 to TRBJ2-7; 11 bases match TRBD1. Looked up from germline, CDR1 is LGHNA and CDR2 is YSLEER. V dropped 3 bases and J dropped 4; count of bases not matched to a gene: 2. This CDR3 comprises 14 residues. This CDR3 reads CASSQGQGEYEQYF. Here the CDR3 DNA reads TGCGCCAGCAGCCAGGGACAGGGGGAGTACGAGCAGTACTTC.

This chain uses TRBV4-3 with TRBJ2-1, with D possibly being TRBD2 (6 bases). The germline V and J ends were trimmed by 1 base and 12 bases, with 13 bases remaining between them. The CDR3 is made up of 13 amino acids. Germline V CDR1 and CDR2: LGHNA, YSLEER. This CDR3 is CASSQGGRELQFF. The CDR3 DNA reads TGCGCCAGCAGCCAAGGAGGACGGGAGCTGCAGTTCTTC.

The chain has TRBV7-8 and TRBJ2-2, with D maybe TRBD1 (6 bases). The CDR3 is 12 residues long. Germline CDR1 SGHVS, CDR2 FQNEAQ. V lost 5 bases to trimming and J lost 7 bases, with 8 bases between them. The CDR3 region has the DNA TGTGCCAGCAGCCTCAGGGGCGGGGAGCTGTTTTTT. It specifies CASSLRGGELFF.

The chain couples TRBV10-1 to TRBJ2-1, with 9 bases matching TRBD1. Germline V gene sequence: CDR1 WNHNN, CDR2 SYGVQD (reference sequence). V lost 0 bases to trimming and J lost 8 bases; unmatched junction nucleotides: 8. This CDR3 spans 16 amino acids. The CDR3 sequence: CASSESTGGLRDEQFF. The CDR3 DNA follows: TGCGCCAGCAGTGAGTCGACAGGGGGTCTGAGGGATGAGCAGTTCTTC.

The V call is TRBV6-4, the J call TRBJ1-1; D is ambiguous. The CDR3 has 12 residues. The ends were cut back, 6 bases at V and 12 bases at J, with 17 bases in the middle. The germline V gene encodes CDR1 MRHNA and CDR2 SNTAGT. The CDR3 region is CASRSGVGVSFF. In nucleotides, the CDR3 is TGTGCCAGCAGATCGGGCGTGGGAGTGTCTTTCTTT.

This chain connects TRBV7-2 to TRBJ2-5; no clear D gene. The germline gives CDR1 SGHTA, CDR2 FQGNSA. The CDR3 contains 14 residues. The germline V and J ends were trimmed by 5 bases and 5 bases, with 15 bases remaining between them. This CDR3 reads CASSPLSLSETQYF. The CDR3 nucleotides are TGTGCCAGCAGCCCCCTAAGCTTATCGGAGACCCAGTACTTC.

This chain joins TRBV11-1 and TRBJ1-1; 9 bases align to TRBD1. There are 14 residues in the CDR3. The V gene's germline CDR1 is SGHAT and CDR2 FQDESV (reference sequence). The V gene end was trimmed by 3 bases and the J gene end by 4 bases; junction bases not matched to a gene: 3. CDR3 bases: TGTGCCAGCAGCTTGGGACAGGGTTCCACTGAAGCTTTCTTT. This translates into CASSLGQGSTEAFF.